A single sample gave rise to the 11 T cell receptor delta chains below, sequenced in a study of delta chains in infants with herpesvirus infections. Gamma-chain- and delta-chain-specific primers converted PBMC RNA into TCR cDNA. TCRdb reanalysed the RT-PCR reads with CATT. This sample has 3,400 or so delta-chain clones, with 30% to 35% found just once. The sequencing here drew on peripheral blood, taken at time point 3 of longitudinal follow-up. The receptors here all came from a human donor who was a Ugandan infant, either HIV-exposed or HIV-unexposed (not recorded which).

This clone came up a few times. The chain recombines TRDV1 with TRDJ1; no firm D call. CDR3 length: 17 amino acids. Per the germline V gene, CDR1 is TSWWSYY and CDR2 is QGS. The ends were cut back, 0 bases at V and 1 base at J, with 15 bases in the middle. The CDR3 DNA sequence: TGTGCTCTTGGGGAACTCCAGGGGCTACCCGGCACCGATAAACTCATCTTT. As protein: CALGELQGLPGTDKLIF.

By frequency in the sample, this clone is medium-sized (0.01 to 0.1%). V gene TRDV2 combines with J gene TRDJ3; 9 nucleotides line up with TRDD3. CDR3 length equals 21 residues. Per germline, CDR1 GEAIGNYY and CDR2 EKD. The V gene end was trimmed by 0 bases and the J gene end by 0 bases; junction bases not matched to a gene: 11. The DNA of the CDR3 is TGTGCCTGTGACACCGTACTGGGGGAATTAGGCAGCTCCTGGGACACCCGACAGATGTTTTTC. This encodes CACDTVLGELGSSWDTRQMFF.

In its sample, this clone ranks as medium-sized. The chain links TRDV1 to TRDJ1, with 11 bases that match TRDD3. The CDR3 is made up of 23 amino acids. Germline assignment: CDR1 TSWWSYY and CDR2 QGS. The J segment lost 1 base and the V segment lost 2 bases, leaving 24 bases of the junction unmatched. CDR3 loop: CALGETSFFLFPTGGYVTDKLIF. CDR3 in DNA: TGTGCTCTTGGGGAAACTTCCTTCTTTTTATTCCCTACTGGGGGATATGTCACCGATAAACTCATCTTT.

This chain joins TRDV2 and TRDJ3, with a possible D match to TRDD3 (6 bases). Deletions cut 0 bases from V and 0 bases from J, with 11 bases between. Germline V gene data show CDR1 as GEAIGNYY and CDR2 as EKD. This CDR3 spans 18 amino acids. The CDR3 spells CACDTGDSRSWDTRQMFF. CDR3 DNA: TGTGCCTGTGACACCGGGGATTCTCGCTCCTGGGACACCCGACAGATGTTTTTC.

The rearrangement links TRDV2 to TRDJ3; 10 bases line up with TRDD3. This CDR3 spans 21 amino acids. Germline CDR1 GEAIGNYY, CDR2 EKD. The V gene end was trimmed by 3 bases and the J gene end by 0 bases; junction bases not matched to a gene: 13. In nucleotides, the CDR3 is TGTGCCTGTGACTCCGTGGGGGATACTCCTCCGAGCTCCTGGGACACCCGACAGATGTTTTTC. Residues: CACDSVGDTPPSSWDTRQMFF.

This clone is termed medium-sized (0.01 to 0.1%). The chain recombines TRDV1 with TRDJ1; 7 bases are a match to TRDD3. The V and J ends lost 5 bases and 0 bases, in that order; junction bases with no gene match: 18. Germline V gene sequence: CDR1 TSWWSYY, CDR2 QGS. This CDR3 spans 19 amino acids. CDR3 in DNA: TGTGCTCTTGGGCCCCAATTTGGCGAGGGGGATGCGTACACCGATAAACTCATCTTT. It specifies CALGPQFGEGDAYTDKLIF.

CDR3 sequence (DNA): TGTGCCTTTACCGCACCCAGTTATACTCCTAAAGCCGGTACTGGGGGATGCATCGATAAACTCATCTTT. Its protein is CAFTAPSYTPKAGTGGCIDKLIF. The chain is built from TRDV3 and TRDJ1; 10 nucleotides match TRDD3. CDR1 TVYSNPD and CDR2 GDNSRS come from the germline V gene (reference sequence). V gave up 1 base and J gave up 4 bases; unmatched junction bases: 33. The CDR3 is made up of 23 amino acids.

In its sample, this clone was seen a few times. The CDR3 nucleotides are TGTGCCTTCCGGCCTTCCTACGATGTACTGGGGGGCACGGAGAGCTCCTGGGACACCCGACAGATGTTTTTC. It translates to CAFRPSYDVLGGTESSWDTRQMFF. The V and J genes are TRDV3 and TRDJ3, with D possibly being TRDD2 (9 bases). This CDR3 spans 24 amino acids. The V gene's germline CDR1 is TVYSNPD and CDR2 GDNSRS (reference sequence). Between the trimmed V and J ends, which lost 3 bases and 0 bases, there was a span of 36 bases.

In the case of this clone: A read error may explain this, as a much larger clone is one base away. CDR3 sequence reads: CACDTGGYATWDTRQMFF. CDR3 coding DNA: TGTGCCTGTGACACTGGGGGATACGCGACCTGGGACACCCGACAGATGTTTTTC. The chain combines TRDV2 with TRDJ3, with 11 bases aligning to TRDD3. The CDR3 is 18 residues long. Looked up from germline, CDR1 is GEAIGNYY and CDR2 is EKD. V was pared by 1 base and J by 2 bases, with 3 bases of the junction left unmatched.

The genes are TRDV1 and TRDJ1, with 8 bases that match TRDD3. V was pared by 7 bases and J by 2 bases, with 24 bases of the junction left unmatched. CDR1 and CDR2 (germline): TSWWSYY, QGS. The CDR3 covers 20 residues. This CDR3 is CALVLRVRSTGGHSTDKLIF. CDR3 nucleotide sequence: TGTGCTCTTGTTCTACGGGTTCGAAGTACTGGGGGCCATTCGACCGATAAACTCATCTTT.

The chain recombines TRDV3 with TRDJ1, with 9 bases lining up with TRDD3. The germline V gene has CDR1 TVYSNPD and CDR2 GDNSRS (reference sequence). The CDR3 totals 20 residues. Trimming removed 0 bases from V and 0 bases from J; junction bases left unmatched: 20. CDR3 sequence (DNA): TGTGCCTTTAGTACAAGGGTTCCCCTATGGTACTGGGGGAACACCGATAAACTCATCTTT. The encoded protein is CAFSTRVPLWYWGNTDKLIF.